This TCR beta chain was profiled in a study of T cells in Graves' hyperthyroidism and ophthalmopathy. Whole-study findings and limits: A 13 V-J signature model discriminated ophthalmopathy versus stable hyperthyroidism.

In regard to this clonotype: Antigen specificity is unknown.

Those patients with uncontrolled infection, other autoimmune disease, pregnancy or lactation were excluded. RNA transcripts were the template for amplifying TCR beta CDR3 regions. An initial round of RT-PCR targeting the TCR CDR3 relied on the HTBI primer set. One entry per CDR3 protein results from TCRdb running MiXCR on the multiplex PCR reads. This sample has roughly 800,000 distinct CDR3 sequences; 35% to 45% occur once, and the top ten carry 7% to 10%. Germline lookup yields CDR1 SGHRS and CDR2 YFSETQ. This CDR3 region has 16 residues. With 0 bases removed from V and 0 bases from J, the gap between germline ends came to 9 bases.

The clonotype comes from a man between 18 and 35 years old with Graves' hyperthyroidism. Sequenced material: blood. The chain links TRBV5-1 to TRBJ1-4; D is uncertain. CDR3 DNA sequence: TGCGCCAGCAGCTTGGGGGCTTCCGCAACTAATGAAAAACTGTTTTTT. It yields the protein CASSLGASATNEKLFF.